This TCR beta chain is from a study of cytomegalovirus exposure and HLA in healthy donors. Whole-study context: Around 80 million unique TCR sequences came from HLA-typed donors in an early release.

Overall study results and limits: Overall, roughly 170 TCR beta chains were annotated as cytomegalovirus-associated. In a later analysis, donors in an Asian-associated ancestry cluster reportedly had fewer N-insertions in productive TCRs than the cohort mean. For TCR beta chains, V- and J-gene trimming was later linked to a missense DCLRE1C variant.

The PCR employed 60 Vbeta primers together with 13 Jbeta primers. TCRdb's table, derived via immunoSEQ multiplex PCR, lists solely in-frame clones and lacks some. The table has 95,000 to 150,000 clones, around 72% seen once. The germline V gene has CDR1 GTSNPN and CDR2 SVGIG (reference sequence). V lost 8 bases and J 5 bases, leaving 13 bases between the germline ends. CDR3 length equals 12 residues. As concerns this clone: No antigen is known for it.

This receptor was obtained from a man aged 25 to 40 in good health and CMV-seronegative. V usage is TRBV30 and J usage is TRBJ2-1; perhaps TRBD2 as D (7 bases). What was sequenced was PBMCs. For the CDR3, the DNA is TGTGCCGTCAACGGGGGGCACAATGAGCAGTTCTTC. Protein sequence: CAVNGGHNEQFF.